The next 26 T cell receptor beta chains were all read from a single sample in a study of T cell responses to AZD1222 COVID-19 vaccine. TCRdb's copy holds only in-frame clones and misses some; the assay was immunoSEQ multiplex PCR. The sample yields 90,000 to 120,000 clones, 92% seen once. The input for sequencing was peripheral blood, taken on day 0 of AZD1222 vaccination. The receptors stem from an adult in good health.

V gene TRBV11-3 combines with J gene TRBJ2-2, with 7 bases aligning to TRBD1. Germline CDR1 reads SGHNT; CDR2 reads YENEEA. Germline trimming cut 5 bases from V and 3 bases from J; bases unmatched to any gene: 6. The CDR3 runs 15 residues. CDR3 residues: CASSKTGTDTGELFF. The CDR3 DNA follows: TGTGCCAGCAGCAAAACCGGGACAGACACCGGGGAGCTGTTTTTT. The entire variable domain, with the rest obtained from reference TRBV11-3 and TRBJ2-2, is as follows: EAGVVQSPRYKIIEKKQPVAFWCNPISGHNTLYWYLQNLGQGPELLIRYENEEAVDDSQLPKDRFSAERLKGVDSTLKIQPAELGDSAVYLCASSKTGTDTGELFFGEGSRLTVL.

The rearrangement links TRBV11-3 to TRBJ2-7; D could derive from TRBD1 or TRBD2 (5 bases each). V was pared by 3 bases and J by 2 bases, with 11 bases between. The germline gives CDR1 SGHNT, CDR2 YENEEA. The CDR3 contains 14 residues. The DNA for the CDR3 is TGTGCCAGCAGCTTCCGGGACGGAACCTACGAGCAGTACTTC. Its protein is CASSFRDGTYEQYF.

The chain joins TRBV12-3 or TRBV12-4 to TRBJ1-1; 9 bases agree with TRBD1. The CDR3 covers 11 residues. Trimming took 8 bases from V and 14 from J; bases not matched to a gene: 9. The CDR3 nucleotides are TGTGCCAGCGGCTTGGGGACAGGGACCTTCTTT. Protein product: CASGLGTGTFF.

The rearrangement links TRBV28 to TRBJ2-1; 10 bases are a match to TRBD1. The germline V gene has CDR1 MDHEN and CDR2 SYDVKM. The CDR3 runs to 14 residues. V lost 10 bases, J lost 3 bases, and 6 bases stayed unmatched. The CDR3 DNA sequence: TGTGCCACCCTCAGGACAGGGGGCTACAATGAGCAGTTCTTC. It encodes CATLRTGGYNEQFF.

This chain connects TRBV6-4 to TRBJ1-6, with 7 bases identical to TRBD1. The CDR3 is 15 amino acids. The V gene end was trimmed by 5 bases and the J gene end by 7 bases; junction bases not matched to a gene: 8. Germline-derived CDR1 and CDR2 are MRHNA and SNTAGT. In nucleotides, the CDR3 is TGTGCCAGCAGTAGTACGGAGGGGGCGAATTCACCCCTCCACTTT. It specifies CASSSTEGANSPLHF.

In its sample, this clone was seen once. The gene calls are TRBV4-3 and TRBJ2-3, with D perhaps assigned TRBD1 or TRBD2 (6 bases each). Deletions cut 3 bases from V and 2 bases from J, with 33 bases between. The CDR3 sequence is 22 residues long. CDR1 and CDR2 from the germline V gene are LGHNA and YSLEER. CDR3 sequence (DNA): TGCGCCAGCAGCCATCCCATATGCGGGACATGGATTGAGGAGGGACTCACAGATACGCAGTATTTT. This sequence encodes CASSHPICGTWIEEGLTDTQYF.

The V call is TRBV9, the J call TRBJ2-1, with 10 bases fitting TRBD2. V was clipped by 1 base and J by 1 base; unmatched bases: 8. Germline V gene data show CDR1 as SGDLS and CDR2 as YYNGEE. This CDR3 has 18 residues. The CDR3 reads CASSVRASGGLSYNEQFF. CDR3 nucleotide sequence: TGTGCCAGCAGCGTAAGGGCTAGCGGGGGACTATCCTACAATGAGCAGTTCTTC. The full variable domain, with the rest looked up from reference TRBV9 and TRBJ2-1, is DSGVTQTPKHLITATGQRVTLRCSPRSGDLSVYWYQQSLDQGLQFLIQYYNGEERAKGNILERFSAQQFPDLHSELNLSSLELGDSALYFCASSVRASGGLSYNEQFFGPGTRLTVL.

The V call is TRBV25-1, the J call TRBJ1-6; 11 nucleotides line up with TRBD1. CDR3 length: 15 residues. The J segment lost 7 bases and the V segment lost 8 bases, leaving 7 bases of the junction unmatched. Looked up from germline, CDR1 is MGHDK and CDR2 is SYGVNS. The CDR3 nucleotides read TGTGCCAGCTCAGGACAGGGGGCTCGGAATTCACCCCTCCACTTT. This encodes CASSGQGARNSPLHF.

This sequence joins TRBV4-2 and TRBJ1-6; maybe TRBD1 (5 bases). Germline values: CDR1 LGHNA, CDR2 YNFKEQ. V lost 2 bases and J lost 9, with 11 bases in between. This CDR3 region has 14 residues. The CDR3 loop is CASSQLGEGSPLHF. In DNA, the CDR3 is TGTGCCAGCAGCCAACTGGGGGAGGGTTCACCCCTCCACTTT.

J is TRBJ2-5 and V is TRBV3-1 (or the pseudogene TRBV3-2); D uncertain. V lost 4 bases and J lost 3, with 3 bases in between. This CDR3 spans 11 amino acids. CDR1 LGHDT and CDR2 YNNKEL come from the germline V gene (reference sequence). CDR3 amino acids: CASSLEETQYF. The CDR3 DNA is TGTGCCAGCAGCCTGGAAGAGACCCAGTACTTC.

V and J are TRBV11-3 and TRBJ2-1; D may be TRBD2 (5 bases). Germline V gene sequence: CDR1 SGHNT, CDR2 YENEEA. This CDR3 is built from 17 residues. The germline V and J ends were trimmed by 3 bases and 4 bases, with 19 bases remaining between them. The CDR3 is CASSLTRGNAGYNEQFF. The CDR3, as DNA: TGTGCCAGCAGCTTGACCCGAGGAAACGCGGGTTACAATGAGCAGTTCTTC.

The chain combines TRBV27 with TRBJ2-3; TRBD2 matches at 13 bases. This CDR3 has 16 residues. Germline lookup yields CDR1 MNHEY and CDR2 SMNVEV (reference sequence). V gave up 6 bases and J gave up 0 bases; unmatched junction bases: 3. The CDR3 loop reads CASRRLAGGSTDTQYF. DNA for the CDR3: TGTGCCAGCAGGAGACTAGCGGGGGGAAGCACAGATACGCAGTATTTT.

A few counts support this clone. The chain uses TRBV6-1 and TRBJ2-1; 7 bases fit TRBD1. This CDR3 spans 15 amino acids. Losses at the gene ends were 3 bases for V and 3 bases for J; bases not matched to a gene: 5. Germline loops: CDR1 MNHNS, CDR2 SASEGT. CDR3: CASSDRGTFYNEQFF. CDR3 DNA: TGTGCCAGCAGTGACAGGGGGACATTCTACAATGAGCAGTTCTTC.

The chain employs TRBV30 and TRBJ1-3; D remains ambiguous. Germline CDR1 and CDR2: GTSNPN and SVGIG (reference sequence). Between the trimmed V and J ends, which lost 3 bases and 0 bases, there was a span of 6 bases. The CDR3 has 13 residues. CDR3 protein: CAWSSFSGNTIYF. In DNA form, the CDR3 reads TGTGCCTGGAGCTCGTTCTCTGGAAACACCATATATTTT. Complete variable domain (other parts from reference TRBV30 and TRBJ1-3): SQTIHQWPATLVQPVGSPLSLECTVEGTSNPNLYWYRQAAGRGLQLLFYSVGIGQISSEVPQNLSASRPQDRQFILSSKKLLLSDSGFYLCAWSSFSGNTIYFGEGSWLTVV.

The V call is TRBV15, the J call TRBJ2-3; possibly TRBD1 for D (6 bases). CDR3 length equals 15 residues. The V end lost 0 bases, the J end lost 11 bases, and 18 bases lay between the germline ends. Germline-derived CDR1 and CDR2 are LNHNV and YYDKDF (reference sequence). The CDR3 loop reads CATSRDTAGAIRQYF. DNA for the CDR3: TGTGCCACCAGCAGAGATACGGCAGGGGCCATCAGGCAGTATTTT.

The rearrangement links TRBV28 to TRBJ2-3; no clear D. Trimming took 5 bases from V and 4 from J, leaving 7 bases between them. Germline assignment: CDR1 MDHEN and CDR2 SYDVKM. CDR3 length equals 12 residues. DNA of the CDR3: TGTGCCAGCAGTCTCCTAGCAGATACGCAGTATTTT. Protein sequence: CASSLLADTQYF. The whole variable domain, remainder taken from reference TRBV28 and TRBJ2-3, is DVKVTQSSRYLVKRTGEKVFLECVQDMDHENMFWYRQDPGLGLRLIYFSYDVKMKEKGDIPEGYSVSREKKERFSLILESASTNQTSMYLCASSLLADTQYFGPGTRLTVL.

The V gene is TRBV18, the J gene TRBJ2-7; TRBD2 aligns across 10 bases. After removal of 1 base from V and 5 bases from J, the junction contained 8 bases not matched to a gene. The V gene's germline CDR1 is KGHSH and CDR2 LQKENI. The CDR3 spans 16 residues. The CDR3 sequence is CASSPLASGSSHEQYF. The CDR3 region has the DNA TGTGCCAGCTCACCACTGGCTAGCGGGAGTAGTCACGAGCAGTACTTC.

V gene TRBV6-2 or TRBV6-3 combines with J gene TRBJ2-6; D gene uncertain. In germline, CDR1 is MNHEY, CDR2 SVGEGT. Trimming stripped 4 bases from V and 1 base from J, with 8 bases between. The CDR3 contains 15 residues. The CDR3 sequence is CASSSDGSGANVLTF. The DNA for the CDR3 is TGTGCCAGCAGTTCTGACGGATCTGGGGCCAACGTCCTGACTTTC.

The CDR3 DNA reads as TGCGCCAGCAGCTTAGGACTGAGCACCGGGGAGCTGTTTTTT. Translating gives CASSLGLSTGELFF. V gene TRBV5-1 combines with J gene TRBJ2-2; a possible D gene is TRBD2 (5 bases). The V end lost 2 bases, the J end lost 4 bases, and 9 bases lay between the germline ends. This CDR3 is built from 14 residues. The germline V gene encodes CDR1 SGHRS and CDR2 YFSETQ.

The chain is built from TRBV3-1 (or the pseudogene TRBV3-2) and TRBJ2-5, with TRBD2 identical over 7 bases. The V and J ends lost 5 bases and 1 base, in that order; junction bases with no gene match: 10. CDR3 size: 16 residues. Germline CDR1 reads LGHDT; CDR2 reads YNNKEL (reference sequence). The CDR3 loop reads CASSLPLAPGQETQYF. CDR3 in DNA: TGTGCCAGCAGCTTACCACTAGCGCCGGGCCAAGAGACCCAGTACTTC.

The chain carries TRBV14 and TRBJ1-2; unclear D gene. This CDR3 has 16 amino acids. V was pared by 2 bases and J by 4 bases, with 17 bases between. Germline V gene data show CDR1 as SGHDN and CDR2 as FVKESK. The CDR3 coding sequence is TGTGCCAGCAGCCAACTCGATCGGGAGGACGCCTATGGCTACACCTTC. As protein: CASSQLDREDAYGYTF.

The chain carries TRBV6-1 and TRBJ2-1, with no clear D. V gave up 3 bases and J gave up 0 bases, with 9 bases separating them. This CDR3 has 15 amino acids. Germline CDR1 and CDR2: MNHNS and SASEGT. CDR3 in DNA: TGTGCCAGCAGTGAGAGGCAAAGCTCCTACAATGAGCAGTTCTTC. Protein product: CASSERQSSYNEQFF.

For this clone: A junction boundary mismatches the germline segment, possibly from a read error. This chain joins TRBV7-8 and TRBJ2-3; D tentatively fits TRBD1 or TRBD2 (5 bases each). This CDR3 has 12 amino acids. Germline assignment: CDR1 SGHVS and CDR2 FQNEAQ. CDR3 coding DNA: TGTGCCAGCAGCCACCGGGACCCCCCCTTGCATTTT. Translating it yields CASSHRDPPLHF. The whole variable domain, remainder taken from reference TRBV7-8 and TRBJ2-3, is GAGVSQSPRYKVAKRGQDVALRCDPISGHVSLFWYQQALGQGPEFLTYFQNEAQLDKSGLPSDRFFAERPEGSVSTLKIQRTQQEDSAVYLCASSHRDPPLHFGPGTRLTVL.

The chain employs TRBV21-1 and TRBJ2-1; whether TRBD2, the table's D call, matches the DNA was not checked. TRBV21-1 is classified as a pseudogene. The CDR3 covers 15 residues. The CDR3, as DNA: TGTGCCAGCAGCCCTCCGGGACTAGCTCCCGACGAGCAGTTCTTC. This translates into CASSPPGLAPDEQFF.

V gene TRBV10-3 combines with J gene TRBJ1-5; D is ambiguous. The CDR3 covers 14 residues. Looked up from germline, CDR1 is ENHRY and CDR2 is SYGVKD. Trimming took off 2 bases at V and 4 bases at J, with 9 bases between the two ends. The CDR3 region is CAISEIAENQPQHF. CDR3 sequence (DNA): TGTGCCATCAGTGAGATCGCAGAAAATCAGCCCCAGCATTTT.

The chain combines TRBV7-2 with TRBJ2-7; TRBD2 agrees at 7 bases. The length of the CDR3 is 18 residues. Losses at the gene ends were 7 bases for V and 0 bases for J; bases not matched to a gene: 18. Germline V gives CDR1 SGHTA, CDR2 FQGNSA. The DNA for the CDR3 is TGTGCCAGCATCCTATGGAAGGGAGGGGAAGCGAGCTCCTACGAGCAGTACTTC. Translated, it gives CASILWKGGEASSYEQYF.